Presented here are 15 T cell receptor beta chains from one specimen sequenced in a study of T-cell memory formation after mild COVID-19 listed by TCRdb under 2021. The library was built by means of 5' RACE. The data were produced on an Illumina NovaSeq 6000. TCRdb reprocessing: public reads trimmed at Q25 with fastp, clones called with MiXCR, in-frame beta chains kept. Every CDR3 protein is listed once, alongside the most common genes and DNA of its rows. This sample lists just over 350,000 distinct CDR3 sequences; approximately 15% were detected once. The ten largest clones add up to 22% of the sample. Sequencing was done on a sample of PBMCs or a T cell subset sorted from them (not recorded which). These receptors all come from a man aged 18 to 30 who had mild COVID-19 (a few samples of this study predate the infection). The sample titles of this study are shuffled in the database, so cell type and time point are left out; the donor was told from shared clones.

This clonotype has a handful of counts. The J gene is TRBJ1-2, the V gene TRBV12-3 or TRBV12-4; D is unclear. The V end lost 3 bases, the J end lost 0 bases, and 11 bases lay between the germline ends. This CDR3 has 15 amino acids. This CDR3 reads CASSFRAKSNYGYTF. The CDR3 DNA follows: TGTGCCAGCAGTTTTAGGGCCAAATCTAACTATGGCTACACCTTC.

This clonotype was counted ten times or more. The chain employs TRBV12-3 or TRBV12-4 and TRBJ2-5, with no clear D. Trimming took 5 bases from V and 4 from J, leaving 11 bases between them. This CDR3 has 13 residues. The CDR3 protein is CASSLNSRETQYF. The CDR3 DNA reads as TGTGCCAGCAGTCTTAACAGCAGAGAGACCCAGTACTTC.

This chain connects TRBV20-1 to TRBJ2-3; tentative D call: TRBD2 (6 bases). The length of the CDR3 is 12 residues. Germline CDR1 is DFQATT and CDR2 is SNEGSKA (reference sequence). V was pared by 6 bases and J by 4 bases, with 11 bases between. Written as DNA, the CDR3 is TGCAGTGCCCCTGGACTACCAGATACGCAGTATTTT. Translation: CSAPGLPDTQYF.

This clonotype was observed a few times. CDR3 in amino acids: CASSLEGSGQETQYF. The CDR3 DNA reads TGCGCCAGCAGCTTGGAGGGTAGCGGGCAAGAGACCCAGTACTTC. This chain links TRBV5-1 with TRBJ2-5; 7 bases are a match to TRBD2. CDR1 and CDR2 from the germline V gene are SGHRS and YFSETQ. J was trimmed by 2 bases and V by 0 bases; bases with no gene match: 4. The CDR3 contains 15 residues.

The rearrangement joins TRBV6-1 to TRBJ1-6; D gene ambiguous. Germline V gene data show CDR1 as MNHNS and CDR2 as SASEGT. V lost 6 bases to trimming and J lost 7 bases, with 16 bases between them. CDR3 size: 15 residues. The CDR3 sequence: CASSRFLQRNSPLHF. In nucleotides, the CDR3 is TGTGCCAGCAGCCGCTTTCTTCAAAGGAATTCACCCCTCCACTTT.

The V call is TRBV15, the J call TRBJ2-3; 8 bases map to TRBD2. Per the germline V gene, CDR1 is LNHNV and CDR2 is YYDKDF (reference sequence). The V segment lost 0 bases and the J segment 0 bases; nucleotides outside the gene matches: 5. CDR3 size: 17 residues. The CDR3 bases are TGTGCCACCAGCAGAGATGTAGCGGGGCTTAGCACAGATACGCAGTATTTT. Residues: CATSRDVAGLSTDTQYF.

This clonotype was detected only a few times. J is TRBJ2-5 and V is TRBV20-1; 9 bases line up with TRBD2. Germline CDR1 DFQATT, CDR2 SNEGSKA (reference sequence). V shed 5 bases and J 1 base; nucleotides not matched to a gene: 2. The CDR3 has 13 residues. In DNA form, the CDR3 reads TGCAGTGCTCCGGGACTAGCCCAAGAGACCCAGTACTTC. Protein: CSAPGLAQETQYF.

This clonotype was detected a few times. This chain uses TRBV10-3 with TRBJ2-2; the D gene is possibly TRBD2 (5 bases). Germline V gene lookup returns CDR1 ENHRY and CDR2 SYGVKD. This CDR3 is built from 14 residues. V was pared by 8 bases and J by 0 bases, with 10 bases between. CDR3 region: CAIEDGANTGELFF. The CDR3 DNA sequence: TGTGCCATCGAGGACGGGGCGAACACCGGGGAGCTGTTTTTT.

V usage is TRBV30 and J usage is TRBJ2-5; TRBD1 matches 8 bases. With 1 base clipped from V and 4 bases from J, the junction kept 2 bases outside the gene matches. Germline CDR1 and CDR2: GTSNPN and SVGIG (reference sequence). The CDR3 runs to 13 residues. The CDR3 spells CAWSGTGIETQYF. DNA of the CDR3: TGTGCCTGGAGTGGGACAGGGATAGAGACCCAGTACTTC. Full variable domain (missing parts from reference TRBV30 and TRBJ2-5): SQTIHQWPATLVQPVGSPLSLECTVEGTSNPNLYWYRQAAGRGLQLLFYSVGIGQISSEVPQNLSASRPQDRQFILSSKKLLLSDSGFYLCAWSGTGIETQYFGPGTRLLVL.

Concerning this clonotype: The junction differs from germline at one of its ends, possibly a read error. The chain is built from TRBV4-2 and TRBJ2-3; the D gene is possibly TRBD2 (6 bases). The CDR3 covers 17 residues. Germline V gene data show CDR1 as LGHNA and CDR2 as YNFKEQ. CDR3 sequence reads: CASSQDLARGGTDTQYF. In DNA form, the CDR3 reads TGCGCCAGCAGCCAAGATCTCGCGCGGGGTGGCACAGATACGCAGTATTTT.

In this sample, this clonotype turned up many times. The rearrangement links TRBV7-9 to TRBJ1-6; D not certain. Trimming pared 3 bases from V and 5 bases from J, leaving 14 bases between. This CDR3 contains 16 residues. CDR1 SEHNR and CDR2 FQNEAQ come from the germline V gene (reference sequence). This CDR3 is CASSFGLAGNNSPLHF. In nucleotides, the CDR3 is TGTGCCAGCAGCTTCGGACTAGCAGGCAATAATTCACCCCTCCACTTT.

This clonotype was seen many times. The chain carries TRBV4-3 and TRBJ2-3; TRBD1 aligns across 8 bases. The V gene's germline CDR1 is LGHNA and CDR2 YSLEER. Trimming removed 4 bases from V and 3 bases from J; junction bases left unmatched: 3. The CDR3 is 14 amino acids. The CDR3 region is CASSPDRGTDTQYF. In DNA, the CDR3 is TGCGCCAGCAGCCCAGACAGGGGAACAGATACGCAGTATTTT.

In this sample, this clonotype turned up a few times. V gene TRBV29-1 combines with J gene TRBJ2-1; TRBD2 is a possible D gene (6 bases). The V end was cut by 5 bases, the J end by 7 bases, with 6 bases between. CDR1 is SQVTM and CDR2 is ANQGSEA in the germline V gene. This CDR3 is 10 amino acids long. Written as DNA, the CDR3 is TGCAGCGTTCGGGGGAATGAGCAGTTCTTC. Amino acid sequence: CSVRGNEQFF.

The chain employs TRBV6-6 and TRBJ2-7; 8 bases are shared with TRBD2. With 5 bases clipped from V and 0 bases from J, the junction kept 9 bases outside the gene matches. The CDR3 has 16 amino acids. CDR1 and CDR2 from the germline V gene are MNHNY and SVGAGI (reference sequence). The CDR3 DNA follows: TGTGCCAGCAGTCCTGGCCTAGCGGGTAGCTCCTACGAGCAGTACTTC. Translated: CASSPGLAGSSYEQYF.

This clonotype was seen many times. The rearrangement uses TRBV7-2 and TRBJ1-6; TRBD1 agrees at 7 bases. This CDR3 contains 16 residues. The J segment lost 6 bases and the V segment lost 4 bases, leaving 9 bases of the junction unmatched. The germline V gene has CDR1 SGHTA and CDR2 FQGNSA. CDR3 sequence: CASSSRQGTANSPLHF. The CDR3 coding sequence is TGTGCCAGCAGCTCAAGACAGGGAACCGCTAATTCACCCCTCCACTTT.